The 13 T cell receptor beta chains given below trace back to one sample, sequenced in a study of T-cell memory formation after mild COVID-19. TCRdb reanalysed the 5' RACE reads using MiXCR and keeps one entry per CDR3 protein. Among just over 150,000 distinct CDR3 sequences, roughly 31% were seen once, and the ten largest hold around 13%. Sample: PBMCs or a T cell subset sorted from them (not recorded which). These receptors came from an adult woman who had mild COVID-19 (a few samples of this study predate the infection). Cell type and time point are not known.

The chain has TRBV15 and TRBJ2-3, with 9 bases fitting TRBD2. The CDR3 spans 16 residues. Germline-derived CDR1 and CDR2 are LNHNV and YYDKDF (reference sequence). J was trimmed by 2 bases and V by 0 bases; bases with no gene match: 3. The CDR3 sequence: CATSRELAGFTDTQYF. CDR3 in DNA: TGTGCCACCAGCAGAGAACTAGCGGGCTTCACAGATACGCAGTATTTT.

This clonotype was seen more than once but under ten times. The chain carries TRBV4-1 and TRBJ2-3, with 7 bases matching TRBD1. The germline V gene encodes CDR1 MGHRA and CDR2 YSYEKL. V shed 1 base and J 2 bases; nucleotides not matched to a gene: 9. The CDR3 loop spans 17 amino acids. The CDR3 loop reads CASSQARQGYHTDTQYF. DNA of the CDR3: TGCGCCAGCAGCCAAGCCCGACAGGGATACCACACAGATACGCAGTATTTT.

There are a few counts of this clonotype. The chain recombines TRBV5-1 with TRBJ2-3, with D perhaps TRBD1 (6 bases). The CDR3 is 15 residues long. Trimming took 0 bases from V and 0 from J, leaving 8 bases between them. Germline CDR1 and CDR2: SGHRS and YFSETQ. The CDR3 reads CASSLVTGSTDTQYF. Here the CDR3 DNA reads TGCGCCAGCAGCTTGGTTACAGGGAGCACAGATACGCAGTATTTT. Drawing the rest from reference TRBV5-1 and TRBJ2-3, the complete variable domain is KAGVTQTPRYLIKTRGQQVTLSCSPISGHRSVSWYQQTPGQGLQFLFEYFSETQRNKGNFPGRFSGRQFSNSRSEMNVSTLELGDSALYLCASSLVTGSTDTQYFGPGTRLTVL.

V is TRBV4-1 and J is TRBJ1-2; D may be TRBD1 (6 bases). CDR1 and CDR2 (germline): MGHRA, YSYEKL. The CDR3 extends over 14 amino acids. The V and J ends lost 0 bases and 3 bases respectively, with 8 bases between them. The CDR3 is CASSQDPGDYGYTF. CDR3 nucleotide sequence: TGCGCCAGCAGCCAAGACCCAGGGGACTATGGCTACACCTTC.

This clonotype appeared once. The J gene is TRBJ2-5, the V gene TRBV3-1; 11 nucleotides match TRBD2. The CDR3 loop spans 16 amino acids. Trimming removed 4 bases from V and 0 bases from J; junction bases left unmatched: 4. The germline CDR1 and CDR2 sequences are LGHDT and YNNKEL (reference sequence). The CDR3 DNA is TGTGCCAGCAGCCTTAGACTAGCGGGGTACCAAGAGACCCAGTACTTC. Amino acids: CASSLRLAGYQETQYF.

Only one count was recorded for this clonotype. This chain connects TRBV19 to TRBJ1-1; D is uncertain. Germline lookup yields CDR1 LNHDA and CDR2 SQIVND (reference sequence). The CDR3 totals 13 residues. The germline V and J ends were trimmed by 4 bases and 1 base, with 7 bases remaining between them. CDR3 residues: CASSRMTNTEAFF. The CDR3 DNA sequence: TGTGCCAGTAGTAGGATGACGAACACTGAAGCTTTCTTT.

This clonotype has only a few counts. The rearrangement uses TRBV7-8 and TRBJ2-1, with 8 nucleotides matching TRBD2. The germline CDR1 and CDR2 sequences are SGHVS and FQNEAQ. The CDR3 totals 16 residues. V shed 0 bases and J 7 bases; nucleotides not matched to a gene: 8. The CDR3 bases are TGTGCCAGCAGCTTAGCTCCGCGGGGGGTTGCGAATGAGCAGTTCTTC. It yields the protein CASSLAPRGVANEQFF. The full variable domain, with the rest looked up from reference TRBV7-8 and TRBJ2-1, is GAGVSQSPRYKVAKRGQDVALRCDPISGHVSLFWYQQALGQGPEFLTYFQNEAQLDKSGLPSDRFFAERPEGSVSTLKIQRTQQEDSAVYLCASSLAPRGVANEQFFGPGTRLTVL.

The chain is built from TRBV7-3 and TRBJ2-1; D gene unclear. Trimming removed 7 bases from V and 0 bases from J, with 10 bases in between. This CDR3 is 14 amino acids long. Per germline, CDR1 SGHTA and CDR2 FQGTGA. CDR3 nucleotides: TGTGCCAGCACCCTGGACGCCTCCTACAATGAGCAGTTCTTC. It specifies CASTLDASYNEQFF.

This clonotype was observed at least ten times. CDR3 in amino acids: CASSSKQGFGDGYTF. DNA for the CDR3: TGTGCCAGCAGCTCTAAACAGGGTTTTGGGGATGGCTACACCTTC. The rearrangement joins TRBV7-2 to TRBJ1-2; the D gene is possibly TRBD1 (6 bases). Germline V CDR1 and CDR2: SGHTA, FQGNSA. V was trimmed by 4 bases and J by 6 bases, leaving 18 bases between them. The CDR3 extends over 15 amino acids.

The chain has TRBV5-4 and TRBJ2-7; D not resolved. Germline lookup yields CDR1 SGHNT and CDR2 YYREEE (reference sequence). V was cut by 0 bases and J by 5 bases, with 6 bases left in between. The CDR3 spans 12 residues. The CDR3: CASSLANHEQYF. In DNA, the CDR3 is TGTGCCAGCAGCTTGGCAAACCACGAGCAGTACTTC. Variable domain in full (rest from reference TRBV5-4 and TRBJ2-7): ETGVTQSPTHLIKTRGQQVTLRCSSQSGHNTVSWYQQALGQGPQFIFQYYREEENGRGNFPPRFSGLQFPNYSSELNVNALELDDSALYLCASSLANHEQYFGPGTRLTVT.

The chain combines TRBV30 with TRBJ1-2; tentative D call: TRBD1 (6 bases). Trimming removed 4 bases at V and 2 bases at J, with 11 bases between. CDR3 length: 13 residues. Germline V gives CDR1 GTSNPN, CDR2 SVGIG (reference sequence). The CDR3 is CAWNVQGNYGYTF. The CDR3 nucleotides read TGTGCCTGGAACGTACAGGGAAACTATGGCTACACCTTC.

This clonotype was seen more than once but under ten times. The V and J genes are TRBV7-9 and TRBJ2-1; 10 bases map to TRBD2. V lost 5 bases, J lost 5 bases, and 6 bases stayed unmatched. The CDR3 contains 15 residues. Germline V gene lookup returns CDR1 SEHNR and CDR2 FQNEAQ (reference sequence). The chain's CDR3 is CASSTTSGIHNEQFF. In nucleotides, the CDR3 is TGTGCCAGCAGCACCACTAGCGGGATCCACAATGAGCAGTTCTTC. Full variable domain (remainder filled in from reference TRBV7-9 and TRBJ2-1): DTGVSQNPRHKITKRGQNVTFRCDPISEHNRLYWYRQTLGQGPEFLTYFQNEAQLEKSRLLSDRFSAERPKGSFSTLEIQRTEQGDSAMYLCASSTTSGIHNEQFFGPGTRLTVL.

In this sample, this clonotype turned up a few times. The chain is built from TRBV7-8 and TRBJ2-6; no definite D call. The CDR3 contains 15 residues. The ends were cut back, 7 bases at V and 0 bases at J, with 10 bases in the middle. Germline CDR1 and CDR2: SGHVS and FQNEAQ. As DNA, the CDR3 is TGTGCCAGCATTACTGGCGTCTCTGGGGCCAACGTCCTGACTTTC. Protein sequence: CASITGVSGANVLTF. The full variable domain, with the rest looked up from reference TRBV7-8 and TRBJ2-6, is GAGVSQSPRYKVAKRGQDVALRCDPISGHVSLFWYQQALGQGPEFLTYFQNEAQLDKSGLPSDRFFAERPEGSVSTLKIQRTQQEDSAVYLCASITGVSGANVLTFGAGSRLTVL.